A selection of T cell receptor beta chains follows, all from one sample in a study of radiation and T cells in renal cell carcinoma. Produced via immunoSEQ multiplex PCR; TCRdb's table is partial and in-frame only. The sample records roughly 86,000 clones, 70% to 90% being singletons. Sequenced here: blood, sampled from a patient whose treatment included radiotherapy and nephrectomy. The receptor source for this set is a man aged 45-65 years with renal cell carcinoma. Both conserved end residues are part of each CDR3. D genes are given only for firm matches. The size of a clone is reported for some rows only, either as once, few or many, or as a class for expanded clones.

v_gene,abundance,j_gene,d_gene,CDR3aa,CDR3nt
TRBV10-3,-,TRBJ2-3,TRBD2,CAISQLASSTDTQYF,TGTGCCATCAGCCAACTAGCGTCTAGCACAGATACGCAGTATTTT
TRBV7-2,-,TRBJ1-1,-,CASSFGGSETEAFF,TGTGCCAGCAGCTTCGGGGGATCGGAAACTGAAGCTTTCTTT
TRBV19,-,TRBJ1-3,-,CASIPGQSSGNTIYF,TGTGCCAGTATTCCCGGACAGAGCTCTGGAAACACCATATATTTT
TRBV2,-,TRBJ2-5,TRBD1,CASRTGQGEETQYF,TGTGCCAGCAGAACCGGACAGGGGGAAGAGACCCAGTACTTC
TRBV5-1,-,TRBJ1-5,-,CASSLGTQQPQHF,TGCGCCAGCAGCTTGGGGACTCAGCAGCCCCAGCATTTT
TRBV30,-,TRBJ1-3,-,CAWSATYGRGDTIYF,TGTGCCTGGAGCGCAACGTACGGCCGGGGGGACACCATATATTTT
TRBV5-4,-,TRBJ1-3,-,CASSLDGFANLGNTIYF,TGTGCCAGCAGCTTAGACGGATTCGCGAACTTGGGAAACACCATATATTTT
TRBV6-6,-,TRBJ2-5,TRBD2,CASGSSGRGETQYF,TGTGCCAGCGGATCTAGCGGGAGGGGAGAGACCCAGTACTTC
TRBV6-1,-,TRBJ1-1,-,CASSTPGTEAFF,TGTGCCAGCAGTACCCCCGGAACTGAAGCTTTCTTT
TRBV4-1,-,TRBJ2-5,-,CASSRIPPALIKQETQYF,TGCGCCAGCAGCCGCATTCCTCCGGCTTTAATTAAACAAGAGACCCAGTACTTC
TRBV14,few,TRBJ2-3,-,CASSQLPGFSTDTQYF,TGTGCCAGCAGCCAACTTCCTGGGTTTAGCACAGATACGCAGTATTTT
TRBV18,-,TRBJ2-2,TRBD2,CASSPPAGGSAGELFF,TGTGCCAGCTCACCACCAGCGGGAGGCTCCGCCGGGGAGCTGTTTTTT
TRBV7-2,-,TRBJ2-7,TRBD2,CASSVQGTTYYEQYF,TGTGCCAGCAGTGTACAAGGGACTACATACTACGAGCAGTACTTC
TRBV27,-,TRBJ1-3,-,CASSPRTEPGNTIYF,TGTGCCAGCAGTCCGAGGACAGAGCCTGGAAACACCATATATTTT
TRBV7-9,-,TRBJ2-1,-,CASSLKYNEQFF,TGTGCCAGCAGCTTAAAATACAATGAGCAGTTCTTC
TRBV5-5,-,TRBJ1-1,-,CASRQEGTLNTEAFF,TGTGCCAGCAGGCAAGAAGGGACCTTGAACACTGAAGCTTTCTTT
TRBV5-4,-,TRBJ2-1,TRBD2,CASSVSGTRIYEQFF,TGTGCCAGCAGCGTTTCCGGGACTAGGATTTATGAGCAGTTCTTC
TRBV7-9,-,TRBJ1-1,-,CASSLAKTGYATEAFF,TGTGCCAGCAGCTTAGCAAAGACAGGTTATGCCACTGAAGCTTTCTTT
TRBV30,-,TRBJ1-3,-,CAWSATGLNGNTIYF,TGTGCCTGGAGTGCTACAGGGTTGAATGGAAACACCATATATTTT
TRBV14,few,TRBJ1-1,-,CASSQVEETEAFF,TGTGCCAGCAGCCAAGTAGAGGAGACTGAAGCTTTCTTT
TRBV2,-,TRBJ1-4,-,CASKRTPNEKLFF,TGTGCCAGCAAACGGACACCCAATGAAAAACTGTTTTTT
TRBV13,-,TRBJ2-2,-,CASSVSNTGELFF,TGTGCCAGCAGCGTATCAAACACCGGGGAGCTGTTTTTT
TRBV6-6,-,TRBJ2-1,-,CASSPDSYNEQFF,TGTGCCAGCAGTCCTGACTCCTACAATGAGCAGTTCTTC
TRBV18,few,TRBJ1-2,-,CASSPQGVDYGYTF,TGTGCCAGCTCACCACAGGGAGTCGACTATGGCTACACCTTC
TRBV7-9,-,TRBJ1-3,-,CASSLLLGQGRRNTIYF,TGTGCCAGCAGCTTGCTCCTCGGGCAGGGTAGGCGTAACACCATATATTTT
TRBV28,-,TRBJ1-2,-,CASRGAGGNYGYTF,TGTGCCAGCAGAGGAGCCGGGGGGAACTATGGCTACACCTTC
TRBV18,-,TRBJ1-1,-,CASSPPISEGHEAFF,TGTGCCAGCTCACCACCTATTTCAGAGGGCCATGAAGCTTTCTTT
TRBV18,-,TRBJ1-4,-,CASSPNPTGINEKLFF,TGTGCCAGCTCACCAAATCCGACAGGCATCAATGAAAAACTGTTTTTT
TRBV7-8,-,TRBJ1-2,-,CASSLQTGATIDYGYTF,TGTGCCAGCAGCTTACAGACAGGCGCGACCATAGATTATGGCTACACCTTC
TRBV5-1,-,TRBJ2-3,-,CASSLALRQRNTDTQYF,TGCGCCAGCAGCTTGGCCTTGAGACAGCGGAACACAGATACGCAGTATTTT
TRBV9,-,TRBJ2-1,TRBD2,CASSVWTGEGEQFF,TGTGCCAGCAGCGTCTGGACGGGGGAGGGTGAGCAGTTCTTC
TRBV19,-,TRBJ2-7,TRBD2,CASTSRTSGSTSHEQYF,TGTGCCAGTACCTCAAGGACTAGCGGATCCACGAGCCACGAGCAGTACTTC
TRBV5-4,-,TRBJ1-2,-,CASSLSGLDRYGYTF,TGTGCCAGCAGCTTGTCAGGGCTCGACCGCTATGGCTACACCTTC
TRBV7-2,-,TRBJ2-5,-,CASSRGGGAVQETQYF,TGTGCCAGCAGCAGAGGAGGTGGGGCTGTCCAAGAGACCCAGTACTTC
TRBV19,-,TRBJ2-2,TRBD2,CASSMPTSGTGELFF,TGTGCCAGTAGTATGCCAACTAGCGGTACCGGGGAGCTGTTTTTT
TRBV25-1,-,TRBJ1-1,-,CASSDLRDGNTEAFF,TGTGCCAGCAGTGATCTCAGGGATGGGAACACTGAAGCTTTCTTT
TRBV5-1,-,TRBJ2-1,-,CASWVSGEEEQFF,TGCGCCAGTTGGGTTTCAGGGGAGGAGGAGCAGTTCTTC
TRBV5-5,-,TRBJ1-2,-,CASSLQPRNYGYTF,TGTGCCAGCAGCTTGCAACCTAGGAACTATGGCTACACCTTC
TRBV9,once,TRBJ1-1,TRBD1,CASSLSEGTGSEAFF,TGTGCCAGCAGCCTCAGTGAGGGGACAGGGAGTGAAGCTTTCTTT
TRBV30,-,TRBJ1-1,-,CAWTGQLEAFF,TGTGCCTGGACCGGACAGTTAGAAGCTTTCTTT